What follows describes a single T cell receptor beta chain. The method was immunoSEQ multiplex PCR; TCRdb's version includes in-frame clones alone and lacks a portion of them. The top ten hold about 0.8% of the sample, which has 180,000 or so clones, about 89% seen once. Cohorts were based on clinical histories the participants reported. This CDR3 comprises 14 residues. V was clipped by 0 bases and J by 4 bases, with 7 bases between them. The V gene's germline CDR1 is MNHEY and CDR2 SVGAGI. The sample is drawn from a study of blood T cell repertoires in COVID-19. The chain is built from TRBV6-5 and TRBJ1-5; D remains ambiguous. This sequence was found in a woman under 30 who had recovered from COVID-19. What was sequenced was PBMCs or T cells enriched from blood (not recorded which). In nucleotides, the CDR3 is TGTGCCAGCAGTTACTCGAGCGGGAATCAGCCCCAGCATTTT. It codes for CASSYSSGNQPQHF.